Below, 10 T cell receptor beta chains from the same sample are listed, as sequenced in a study of blood T cell repertoires in COVID-19. Measured with immunoSEQ multiplex PCR; TCRdb has only the in-frame clones, and not every one. Seen here are about 54,000 clones, around 90% observed once, and the top ten hold approximately 3.5%. The specimen was peripheral blood. The receptor set was obtained from a human donor in a cohort sampled during active COVID-19.

This clone was picked up one time. Here the CDR3 reads CASSGAGGMNTEAFF. In DNA, the CDR3 is TGTGCCAGCAGTGGTGCAGGGGGAATGAACACTGAAGCTTTCTTT. V gene TRBV2 combines with J gene TRBJ1-1, with 7 bases identical to TRBD1. The CDR3 covers 15 residues. V gave up 4 bases and J gave up 0 bases; unmatched junction bases: 5. CDR1 SNHLY and CDR2 FYNNEI come from the germline V gene.

The chain couples TRBV19 to TRBJ1-5; TRBD1 agrees at 7 bases. V lost 4 bases and J lost 5; bases outside the gene matches: 11. CDR1 and CDR2 from the germline V gene are LNHDA and SQIVND (reference sequence). The CDR3 consists of 16 residues. The CDR3 reads CASSTTTGERDQPQHF. The CDR3 region has the DNA TGTGCCAGTAGTACAACAACAGGGGAGCGGGATCAGCCCCAGCATTTT.

V is TRBV11-2 and J is TRBJ2-2; 9 bases agree with TRBD2. Losses at the gene ends were 5 bases for V and 3 bases for J; bases not matched to a gene: 7. This CDR3 has 16 residues. Germline values: CDR1 SGHAT, CDR2 FQNNGV. The CDR3 DNA reads TGTGCCAGCAGCCCTGGGGTAGCGGGAGACACCGGGGAGCTGTTTTTT. Its translation: CASSPGVAGDTGELFF.

The chain has TRBV5-1 and TRBJ2-5; possible D gene TRBD1, 6 bases. Germline lookup yields CDR1 SGHRS and CDR2 YFSETQ. The ends were cut back, 0 bases at V and 3 bases at J, with 9 bases in the middle. The CDR3 totals 14 residues. The CDR3 reads CASSLGHREETQYF. In DNA, the CDR3 is TGCGCCAGCAGCTTGGGGCACAGGGAAGAGACCCAGTACTTC.

The DNA of the CDR3 is TGTGCCAGCAGTTTGACCGGGACTAGCGGGAGTTTCTACGAGCAGTACTTC. This codes for CASSLTGTSGSFYEQYF. This sequence joins TRBV27 and TRBJ2-7; 14 bases agree with TRBD2. Trimming took 3 bases from V and 3 from J; bases not matched to a gene: 7. CDR3 length: 17 amino acids. The V gene's germline CDR1 is MNHEY and CDR2 SMNVEV (reference sequence).

CDR3 protein: CAGLQGLFGYTF. The CDR3 nucleotides are TGTGCCGGCTTACAGGGTCTTTTTGGCTACACCTTC. The chain employs TRBV2 and TRBJ1-2; D possibly corresponds to TRBD1 (6 bases). Deletions cut 11 bases from V and 7 bases from J, with 17 bases between. This CDR3 spans 12 amino acids. Germline V gene lookup returns CDR1 SNHLY and CDR2 FYNNEI.

The chain joins TRBV18 to TRBJ1-5; 9 positions match TRBD1. Looked up from germline, CDR1 is KGHSH and CDR2 is LQKENI. This CDR3 contains 15 residues. Trimming took 2 bases from V and 4 from J; bases not matched to a gene: 3. The CDR3 coding sequence is TGTGCCAGCTCACCATCTGGACAGGGGAATCAGCCCCAGCATTTT. Translating it yields CASSPSGQGNQPQHF.

The V and J genes are TRBV5-4 and TRBJ2-7; tentatively, D is TRBD1 (6 bases). CDR1 and CDR2 from the germline V gene are SGHNT and YYREEE (reference sequence). CDR3 length equals 15 residues. Trimming cost V 1 base and J 0 bases, with 11 bases left between them. CDR3 sequence: CASSLRQANSYEQYF. The DNA for the CDR3 is TGTGCCAGCAGCTTGAGACAGGCCAACTCCTACGAGCAGTACTTC.

J is TRBJ1-1 and V is TRBV18, with 9 bases that match TRBD1. The V gene's germline CDR1 is KGHSH and CDR2 LQKENI. This CDR3 has 14 residues. Losses at the gene ends were 6 bases for V and 3 bases for J; bases not matched to a gene: 5. Written as DNA, the CDR3 is TGTGCCAGCTCCCAGACAGGGGGGGACACTGAAGCTTTCTTT. It specifies CASSQTGGDTEAFF.

The chain employs TRBV12-2 and TRBJ1-2; the table's TRBD1 call for D was not verified on the DNA. TRBV12-2 is recorded as a pseudogene. The CDR3 extends over 16 amino acids. The CDR3 DNA sequence: TGTGCAAGTCGCTTAGAGTCGCGGGACAGGGGTCGTGGCTACACCTTC. Its protein is CASRLESRDRGRGYTF.